This entry concerns a single T cell receptor (beta chain). Its matching antigen is unknown. The data are from a study of response to subunit inactivated influenza vaccine. The length of the CDR3 is 15 residues. Trimming shortened V by 3 bases and J by 3 bases, and 14 bases separated the two germline ends. The germline V gene encodes CDR1 SEHNR and CDR2 FQNEAQ (reference sequence). Regarding the study as a whole: It was suggested by the authors that few new T cells are recruited by each seasonal influenza vaccination.

TCRdb reprocessed the RT-PCR reads via MiXCR and lists one record per CDR3 protein. The sample holds approximately 500,000 distinct CDR3 sequences; about 15% are singletons and the top ten take roughly 11%. This material consisted of PBMCs from blood, taken 11 to 12 days after vaccination. The clonotype originates from a man aged 45-65 years who received an inactivated influenza vaccine. The chain couples TRBV7-9 to TRBJ1-1; no reliable D call. The CDR3 bases are TGTGCCAGCAGCTTGCCGTCAGGAGGTGACACTGAAGCTTTCTTT. As protein: CASSLPSGGDTEAFF.